This T cell receptor beta chain is from a study of blood T cell repertoires in COVID-19. Study-level background: Sites in the United States, Italy and Spain provided acute and convalescent COVID-19 samples.

With 3 bases removed from V and 1 base from J, the gap between germline ends came to 11 bases. The CDR3 is 15 amino acids. From germline, CDR1 is LNHDA and CDR2 SQIVND (reference sequence). Clones were sequenced by immunoSEQ multiplex PCR, and TCRdb holds only the in-frame ones, with some missing. The table includes about 370,000 clones, around 87% detected once. Participants' reported clinical history set cohort assignment. The gene calls are TRBV19 and TRBJ2-3, with D perhaps matching TRBD1 (5 bases). Material for sequencing was PBMCs or T cells enriched from blood (not recorded which). This receptor was obtained from a man aged 18 to 30 who had recovered from COVID-19. In nucleotides, the CDR3 is TGTGCCAGTAGTATTAGGGGTTTGGGCACAGATACGCAGTATTTT. This codes for CASSIRGLGTDTQYF.